The entry below gives a single T cell receptor (beta chain) sequence along with its context. This sample is part of a study of brain metastases from non-small cell lung cancer. Germline CDR1 and CDR2: SGHRS and YFSETQ. CDR3 length: 17 residues. J was trimmed by 0 bases and V by 4 bases; bases with no gene match: 5. Method: immunoSEQ multiplex PCR; TCRdb's copy keeps in-frame clones and lacks some. Here the sample spans about 2,500 clones, more than 70% being singletons. The V and J genes are TRBV5-1 and TRBJ2-6, with 9 bases lining up with TRBD1. The TCR sequence derives from a donor at least 40 years old with non-small cell lung cancer. Material for sequencing was tumor-adjacent normal tissue. In DNA, the CDR3 is TGCGCCAGCAGCCGACAGGGGGTGGGCTCTGGGGCCAACGTCCTGACTTTC. Its protein is CASSRQGVGSGANVLTF.